Sequencing of this T cell receptor beta chain was carried out in a study of spatial heterogeneity in lung cancer. Each CDR3 protein gets one entry after TCRdb re-called the 5' RACE reads with MiXCR. The table has around 100,000 distinct CDR3 sequences, more than 10% seen once. V lost 5 bases to trimming and J lost 4 bases, with 20 bases between them. Germline CDR1 MNHEY, CDR2 SVGEGT. This CDR3 contains 17 residues. This clonotype was seen more than once but under ten times. Noted time point: blood at routine non-recurrence follow-up after resection. The J gene is TRBJ2-2, the V gene TRBV6-2 or TRBV6-3; D is possibly TRBD2 (6 bases). Here the sequenced sample was PBMCs, taken at follow-up. This clonotype was sampled from a female donor with early-stage non-small cell lung cancer. The CDR3 here is CASSNTFLGLPTGELFF. CDR3 sequence (DNA): TGTGCCAGCAGTAACACCTTCCTGGGACTTCCCACCGGGGAGCTGTTTTTT.